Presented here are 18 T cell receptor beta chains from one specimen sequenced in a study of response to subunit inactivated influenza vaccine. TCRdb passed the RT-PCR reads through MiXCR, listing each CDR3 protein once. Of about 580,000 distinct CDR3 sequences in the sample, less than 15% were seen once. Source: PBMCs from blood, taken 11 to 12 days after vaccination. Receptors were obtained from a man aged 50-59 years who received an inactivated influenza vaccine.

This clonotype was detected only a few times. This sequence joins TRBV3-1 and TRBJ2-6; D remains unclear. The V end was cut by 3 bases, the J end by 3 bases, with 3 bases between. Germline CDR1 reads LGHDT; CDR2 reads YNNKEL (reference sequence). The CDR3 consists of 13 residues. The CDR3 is CASSQLGANVLTF. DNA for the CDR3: TGTGCCAGCAGCCAGCTTGGGGCCAACGTCCTGACTTTC.

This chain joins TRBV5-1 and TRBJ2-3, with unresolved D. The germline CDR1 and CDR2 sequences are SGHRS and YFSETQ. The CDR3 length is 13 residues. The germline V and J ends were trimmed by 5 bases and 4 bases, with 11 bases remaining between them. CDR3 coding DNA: TGCGCCAGCAGTTCACCCCACCCAGATACGCAGTATTTT. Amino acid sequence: CASSSPHPDTQYF. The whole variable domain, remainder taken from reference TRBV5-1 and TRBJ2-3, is KAGVTQTPRYLIKTRGQQVTLSCSPISGHRSVSWYQQTPGQGLQFLFEYFSETQRNKGNFPGRFSGRQFSNSRSEMNVSTLELGDSALYLCASSSPHPDTQYFGPGTRLTVL.

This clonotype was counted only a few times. The CDR3 nucleotides are TGTGCCAGCAACGCGATGGGGGGGGATCGGACCCAGTACTTC. Translating it yields CASNAMGGDRTQYF. V usage is TRBV11-2 and J usage is TRBJ2-5, with TRBD2 identical over 7 bases. Germline V gene lookup returns CDR1 SGHAT and CDR2 FQNNGV. J was trimmed by 7 bases and V by 7 bases; bases with no gene match: 12. This CDR3 has 14 residues.

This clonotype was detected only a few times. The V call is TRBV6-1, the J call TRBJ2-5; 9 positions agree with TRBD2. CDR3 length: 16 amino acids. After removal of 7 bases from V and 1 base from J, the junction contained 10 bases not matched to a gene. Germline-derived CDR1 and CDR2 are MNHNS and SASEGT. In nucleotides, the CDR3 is TGTGCCAGCATCCCCGTCAGGGGACTAGCCCAAGAGACCCAGTACTTC. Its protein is CASIPVRGLAQETQYF.

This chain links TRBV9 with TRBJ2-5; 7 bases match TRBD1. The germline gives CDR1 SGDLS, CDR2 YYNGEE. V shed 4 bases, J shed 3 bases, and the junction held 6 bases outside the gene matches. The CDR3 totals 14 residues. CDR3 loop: CASSPGQLKETQYF. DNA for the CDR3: TGTGCCAGCAGCCCGGGACAGTTAAAAGAGACCCAGTACTTC. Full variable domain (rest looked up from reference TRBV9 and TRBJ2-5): DSGVTQTPKHLITATGQRVTLRCSPRSGDLSVYWYQQSLDQGLQFLIQYYNGEERAKGNILERFSAQQFPDLHSELNLSSLELGDSALYFCASSPGQLKETQYFGPGTRLLVL.

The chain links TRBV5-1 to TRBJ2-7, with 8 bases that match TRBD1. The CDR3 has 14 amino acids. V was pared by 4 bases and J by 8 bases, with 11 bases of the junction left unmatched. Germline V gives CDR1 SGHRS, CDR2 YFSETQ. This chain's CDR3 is CASSPGTGREKQYF. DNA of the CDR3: TGCGCCAGCAGCCCGGGGACAGGCCGCGAGAAGCAGTACTTC.

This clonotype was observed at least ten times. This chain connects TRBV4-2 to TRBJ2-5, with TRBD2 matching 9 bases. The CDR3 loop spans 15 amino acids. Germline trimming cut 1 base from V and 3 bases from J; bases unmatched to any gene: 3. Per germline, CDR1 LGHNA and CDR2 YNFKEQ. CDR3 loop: CASSQATSGKETQYF. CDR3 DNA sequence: TGTGCCAGCAGCCAAGCGACTAGCGGTAAAGAGACCCAGTACTTC.

The CDR3 DNA is TGTGCCAGCAGATGGGGACAGGGGGTCTACAATGAGCAGTTCTTC. Translating it yields CASRWGQGVYNEQFF. The genes are TRBV28 and TRBJ2-1; 11 nucleotides match TRBD1. There are 15 residues in the CDR3. Germline-derived CDR1 and CDR2 are MDHEN and SYDVKM. After removal of 6 bases from V and 3 bases from J, the junction contained 4 bases not matched to a gene.

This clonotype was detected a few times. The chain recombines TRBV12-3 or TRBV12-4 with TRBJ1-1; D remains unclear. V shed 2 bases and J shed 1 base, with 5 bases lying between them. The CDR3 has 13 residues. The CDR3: CASSLPPNTEAFF. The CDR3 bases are TGTGCCAGCAGTTTACCTCCGAACACTGAAGCTTTCTTT.

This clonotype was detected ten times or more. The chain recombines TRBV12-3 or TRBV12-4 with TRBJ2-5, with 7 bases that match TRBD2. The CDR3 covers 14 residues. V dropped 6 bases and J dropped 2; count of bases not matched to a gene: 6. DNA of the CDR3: TGTGCCAGCAGCCCGGGACTAAAACAAGAGACCCAGTACTTC. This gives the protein CASSPGLKQETQYF.

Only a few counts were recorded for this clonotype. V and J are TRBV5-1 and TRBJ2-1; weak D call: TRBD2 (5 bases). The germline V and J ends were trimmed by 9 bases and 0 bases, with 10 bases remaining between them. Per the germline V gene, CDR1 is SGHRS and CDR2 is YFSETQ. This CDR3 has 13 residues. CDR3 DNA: TGCGCCACCGAGCGGAGCTCCTACAATGAGCAGTTCTTC. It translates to CATERSSYNEQFF.

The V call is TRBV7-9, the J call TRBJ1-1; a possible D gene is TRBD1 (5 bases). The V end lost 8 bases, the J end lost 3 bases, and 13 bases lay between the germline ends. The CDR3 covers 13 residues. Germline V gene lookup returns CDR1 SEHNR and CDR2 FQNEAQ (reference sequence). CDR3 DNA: TGTGCCAGCCGGGACCGGGGGGACACTGAAGCTTTCTTT. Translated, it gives CASRDRGDTEAFF.

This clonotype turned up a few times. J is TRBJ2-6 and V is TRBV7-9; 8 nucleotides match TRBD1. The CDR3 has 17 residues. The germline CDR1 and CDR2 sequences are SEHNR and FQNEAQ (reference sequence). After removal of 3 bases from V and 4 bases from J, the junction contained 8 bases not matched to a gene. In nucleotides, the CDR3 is TGTGCCAGCAGCTTGAGGACAGGGTCGAACGGGGCCAACGTCCTGACTTTC. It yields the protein CASSLRTGSNGANVLTF.

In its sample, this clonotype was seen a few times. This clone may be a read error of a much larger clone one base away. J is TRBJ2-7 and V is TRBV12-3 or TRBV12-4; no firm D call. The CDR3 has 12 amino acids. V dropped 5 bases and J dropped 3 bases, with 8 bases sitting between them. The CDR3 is CASSDFGYEQYF. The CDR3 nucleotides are TGTGCCAGCAGTGACTTTGGCTACGAGCAGTACTTC.

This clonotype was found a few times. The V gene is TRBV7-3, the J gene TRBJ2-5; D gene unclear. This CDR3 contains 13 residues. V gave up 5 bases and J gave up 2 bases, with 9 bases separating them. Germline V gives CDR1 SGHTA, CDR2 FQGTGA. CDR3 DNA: TGTGCCAGCAGCATATTGGATCAAGAGACCCAGTACTTC. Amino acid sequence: CASSILDQETQYF.

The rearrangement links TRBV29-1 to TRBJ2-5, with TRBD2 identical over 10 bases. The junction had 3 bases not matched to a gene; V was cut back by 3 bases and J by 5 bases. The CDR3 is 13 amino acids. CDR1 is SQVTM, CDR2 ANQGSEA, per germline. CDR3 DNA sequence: TGCAGCGTTGACGAAGCGGGAGGGGAGACCCAGTACTTC. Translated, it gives CSVDEAGGETQYF.

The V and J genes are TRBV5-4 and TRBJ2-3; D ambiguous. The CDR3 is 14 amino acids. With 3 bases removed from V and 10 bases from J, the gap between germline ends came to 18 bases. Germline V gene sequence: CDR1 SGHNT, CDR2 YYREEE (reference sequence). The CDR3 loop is CASSSAPHETAQYF. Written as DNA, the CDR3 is TGTGCCAGCAGCTCAGCGCCCCACGAAACCGCGCAGTATTTT.

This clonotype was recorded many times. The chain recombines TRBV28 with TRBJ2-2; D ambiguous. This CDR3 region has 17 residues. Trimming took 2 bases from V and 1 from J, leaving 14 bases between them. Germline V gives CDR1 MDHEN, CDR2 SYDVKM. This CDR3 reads CASSLERSFGNTGELFF. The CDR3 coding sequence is TGTGCCAGCAGTTTAGAAAGGAGCTTTGGGAACACCGGGGAGCTGTTTTTT. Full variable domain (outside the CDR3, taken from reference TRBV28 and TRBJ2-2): DVKVTQSSRYLVKRTGEKVFLECVQDMDHENMFWYRQDPGLGLRLIYFSYDVKMKEKGDIPEGYSVSREKKERFSLILESASTNQTSMYLCASSLERSFGNTGELFFGEGSRLTVL.